The rows below give T cell receptor beta chains drawn from one sample of a study of blood T cell repertoires in COVID-19. Generated by immunoSEQ multiplex PCR, the TCRdb table keeps only in-frame clones and is missing some. The sample has roughly 250,000 clones; approximately 85% are singletons. The sample was PBMCs or T cells enriched from blood (not recorded which). The receptors come from a woman aged 25 to 39 who had recovered from COVID-19. The CDR3 runs from the conserved cysteine through the conserved F or W. D genes are given only for firm matches. Rows give clone size only sometimes, using once, few, many, or a class for an expanded clone.

size	J	V	D	DNA	CDR3
-	TRBJ1-2	TRBV4-1	-	TGCGCCAGCAGCCAAGATCGGGGGACCCAACTCGGCTACACCTTC	CASSQDRGTQLGYTF
-	TRBJ2-3	TRBV18	TRBD2	TGTGCCAGCTCACCACGAGCGCTAGCGGTTTTGGTGGATACGCAGTATTTT	CASSPRALAVLVDTQYF
-	TRBJ2-5	TRBV11-3	TRBD1	TGTGCCAGCAGCTACGGACAGGGTCAAGAGACCCAGTACTTC	CASSYGQGQETQYF
few	TRBJ1-5	TRBV2	TRBD1	TGTGCCAGCAGCGGACAGGACTACAATCAGCCCCAGCATTTT	CASSGQDYNQPQHF
once	TRBJ1-5	TRBV28	TRBD1	TGTGCCAGCAGTCTGGACAGGGAACAGCCCCAGCATTTT	CASSLDREQPQHF
-	TRBJ1-5	TRBV2	TRBD1	TGTGCCAGCAGTCGTTCCGGGACAGGCTATCAGCCCCAGCATTTT	CASSRSGTGYQPQHF
-	TRBJ2-2	TRBV2	-	TGTGCCAGCGGTGGTGCAGGGCAGTTAACCGGGGAGCTGTTTTTT	CASGGAGQLTGELFF
-	TRBJ2-1	TRBV19	TRBD2	TGTGCCAGTAGTTCGGGACTAGCGGACTACAATGAGCAGTTCTTC	CASSSGLADYNEQFF
-	TRBJ1-4	TRBV28	TRBD1	TGTGCCAGCAGACTCAGGGGGGCCAATGAAAAACTGTTTTTT	CASRLRGANEKLFF
-	TRBJ1-1	TRBV19	TRBD1	TGTGCCAGTAGGGACAGGGGGCCGGGAACTGAAGCTTTCTTT	CASRDRGPGTEAFF
-	TRBJ1-2	TRBV28	-	TGTGCCAGCAGCTCTGTTGACAGGTTTAGACCTTTTTTCAACTATGGCTACACCTTC	CASSSVDRFRPFFNYGYTF
once	TRBJ1-1	TRBV28	-	TGTGCCAGTAGCTGGGGGCGAGCTGAAGCTTTCTTT	CASSWGRAEAFF
-	TRBJ2-6	TRBV9	-	TGTGCCAGCAGCGCCGGGGGGCTCGGGGCCAACGTCCTGACTTTC	CASSAGGLGANVLTF
-	TRBJ1-1	TRBV20-1	-	TGCAGTGCTAGTAGGTTGAGGGCGAACACTGAAGCTTTCTTT	CSASRLRANTEAFF
once	TRBJ2-5	TRBV28	TRBD2	TGTGCCAGCAGTCCCGGCGGGGGACAAGAGACCCAGTACTTC	CASSPGGGQETQYF
-	TRBJ1-5	TRBV6-6	TRBD1	TGTGCCAGCAGCCGAACCTCTCGGGACAGGGGAGTACGCAATCAGCCCCAGCATTTT	CASSRTSRDRGVRNQPQHF
-	TRBJ2-5	TRBV4-1	-	TGCGCCAGCAGCCAAGTTTCGGAGACCCAGTACTTC	CASSQVSETQYF
-	TRBJ1-5	TRBV28	TRBD1	TGTGCCAGCAGTTTGTCGATTTATTCCGGGACAGGGCGTCGGACGGAGCATTTT	CASSLSIYSGTGRRTEHF
-	TRBJ2-7	TRBV29-1	TRBD2	TGCAGCGGTGGACTAGCGGGATTAGGCGAGCAGTACTTC	CSGGLAGLGEQYF
-	TRBJ2-7	TRBV2	TRBD1	TGTGCCGCCGGGACAGGGGTTTACGAGCAGTACTTC	CAAGTGVYEQYF
many	TRBJ2-7	TRBV6-4	-	TGTGCCAGCAGTGACGGGCCGACGGGGGAGCAGTACTTC	CASSDGPTGEQYF
-	TRBJ2-1	TRBV21-1	-	TGTGCCAGCAGCAATTGTCCTCGCGGGAGGGTCTACAATGAGCAGTTCTTC	CASSNCPRGRVYNEQFF
-	TRBJ2-2	TRBV15	TRBD2	TGTGCCACCAGCAGAGAGGTAGCGGGAGGCAAAGCCGGGGAGCTGTTTTTT	CATSREVAGGKAGELFF
-	TRBJ2-3	TRBV30	-	TGTGCCTGGAGTGGTACAGGTTTGGGCACAGATACGCAGTATTTT	CAWSGTGLGTDTQYF
-	TRBJ2-3	TRBV7-9	-	TGTGCCAGCAGTTCAGACCGGGGTCAGCACTACGGAGATACGCAGTATTTT	CASSSDRGQHYGDTQYF
-	TRBJ1-1	TRBV7-8	TRBD1	TGTGCCAGCACGGGACAGCGAAACACTGAAGCTTTCTTT	CASTGQRNTEAFF
-	TRBJ2-7	TRBV7-9	-	TGTGCCAGCAGCTCGGAACACAGGGAGTACGAGCAGTACTTC	CASSSEHREYEQYF